A single sample is the source of the 12 T cell receptor beta chains below, sequenced in a study of blood T cells in healthy people across ages. A J-beta primer mix and a sample-barcoded 5' primer were used in a second PCR of roughly 6 to 12 cycles. TCRdb recomputed calls from the 5' RACE reads with MiXCR, one row per CDR3 protein. The table shows about 730,000 distinct CDR3 sequences, with roughly two fifths occurring only once. The sample consisted of blood. The receptor set was obtained from a woman between 55 and 75 years old in good health.

The J gene is TRBJ2-5, the V gene TRBV20-1, with 7 bases lining up with TRBD2. Looked up from germline, CDR1 is DFQATT and CDR2 is SNEGSKA (reference sequence). The CDR3 has 12 residues. Trimming cost V 6 bases and J 4 bases; bases outside gene matches: 5. The CDR3 nucleotides are TGCAGTGCCGGGTCGGGAGGAGAGACCCAGTACTTC. This gives the protein CSAGSGGETQYF.

CDR3 coding DNA: TGCAGTGCTAGCGACAGGGTAGAGGTTGAAAAACTGTTTTTT. Residues: CSASDRVEVEKLFF. The gene calls are TRBV20-1 and TRBJ1-4, with 7 bases matching TRBD1. There are 14 residues in the CDR3. V was pared by 3 bases and J by 7 bases, with 8 bases of the junction left unmatched. Per germline, CDR1 DFQATT and CDR2 SNEGSKA (reference sequence).

V is TRBV2 and J is TRBJ2-1; D is unresolved. V was cut by 7 bases and J by 5 bases, with 12 bases left in between. The CDR3 is 13 residues long. Germline lookup yields CDR1 SNHLY and CDR2 FYNNEI. CDR3 in DNA: TGTGCCAGCACCGGGTCAGTGGACAATGAGCAGTTCTTC. Amino acids: CASTGSVDNEQFF.

The CDR3 sequence: CSARVQGIWIGNEQFF. For the CDR3, the DNA is TGCAGTGCTAGGGTCCAGGGCATATGGATTGGCAATGAGCAGTTCTTC. The chain joins TRBV20-1 to TRBJ2-1; maybe TRBD1 (5 bases). V was pared by 3 bases and J by 6 bases, with 21 bases between. Germline-derived CDR1 and CDR2 are DFQATT and SNEGSKA (reference sequence). This CDR3 comprises 16 residues.

This clonotype was seen ten or more times. The CDR3 region is CSVEDRLREQYF. CDR3 coding DNA: TGCAGCGTTGAAGATCGACTACGGGAGCAGTACTTC. The J gene is TRBJ2-7, the V gene TRBV29-1, with a weak D call TRBD2 (5 bases). From germline, CDR1 is SQVTM and CDR2 ANQGSEA. The CDR3 is 12 residues long. With 0 bases removed from V and 7 bases from J, the gap between germline ends came to 10 bases.

This clonotype was seen only a few times. The chain couples TRBV29-1 to TRBJ2-7, with 7 positions matching TRBD2. Losses at the gene ends were 3 bases for V and 3 bases for J; bases not matched to a gene: 8. Germline loops: CDR1 SQVTM, CDR2 ANQGSEA. This CDR3 spans 14 amino acids. CDR3 DNA: TGCAGCGTTGATTTTTTAGCGGGCCGCTACGAGCAGTACTTC. Translating gives CSVDFLAGRYEQYF.

CDR3 coding DNA: TGCGCCAGCAGCTCGACAGCGGGGGGAGTTATGAATGAGCAGTTCTTC. This codes for CASSSTAGGVMNEQFF. The V call is TRBV5-1, the J call TRBJ2-1; 9 positions agree with TRBD2. Per the germline V gene, CDR1 is SGHRS and CDR2 is YFSETQ. This CDR3 has 16 amino acids. Losses at the gene ends were 3 bases for V and 7 bases for J; bases not matched to a gene: 11.

The rearrangement links TRBV18 to TRBJ2-1; weak D call: TRBD2 (5 bases). There are 13 residues in the CDR3. The germline CDR1 and CDR2 sequences are KGHSH and LQKENI. Trimming left V 6 bases short and J 7 bases short, with 13 bases between. The CDR3 region is CASSNGVGNEQFF. CDR3 bases: TGTGCCAGCTCTAACGGGGTGGGGAATGAGCAGTTCTTC.

The rearrangement links TRBV7-3 to TRBJ2-5; 7 bases are a match to TRBD2. The CDR3 consists of 14 residues. Germline values: CDR1 SGHTA, CDR2 FQGTGA. The junction had 6 bases not matched to a gene; V was cut back by 5 bases and J by 3 bases. CDR3 sequence reads: CASSRTSDEETQYF. The CDR3 nucleotides are TGTGCCAGCAGCCGTACTAGCGATGAAGAGACCCAGTACTTC.

The chain recombines TRBV28 with TRBJ2-3; 7 bases line up with TRBD1. The junction had 7 bases not matched to a gene; V was cut back by 2 bases and J by 2 bases. Germline CDR1 MDHEN, CDR2 SYDVKM. The CDR3 consists of 16 residues. CDR3 nucleotides: TGTGCCAGCAGTTTACCCGACAGGGCCCACACAGATACGCAGTATTTT. This sequence encodes CASSLPDRAHTDTQYF.

The chain has TRBV12-3 or TRBV12-4 and TRBJ1-1; no reliable D call. The CDR3 is 15 residues long. Trimming shortened V by 1 base and J by 1 base, and 10 bases separated the two germline ends. The CDR3 DNA is TGTGCCAGCAGTTTAGGCGGACCTGGGAACACTGAAGCTTTCTTT. It codes for CASSLGGPGNTEAFF.

This rearrangement joins TRBV6-4 to TRBJ1-2, with 8 bases fitting TRBD1. In germline, CDR1 is MRHNA, CDR2 SNTAGT. CDR3 size: 15 residues. The V gene end was trimmed by 2 bases and the J gene end by 4 bases; junction bases not matched to a gene: 6. The CDR3 sequence: CASSDRAGGVYGYTF. The CDR3 DNA reads TGTGCCAGCAGTGACAGGGCAGGGGGCGTCTATGGCTACACCTTC.